The present entry profiles one T cell receptor beta chain with its context. Its target is not known. The data originate from a study of cytomegalovirus exposure and HLA in healthy donors. General study points: The authors later found HLA-associated TCR beta chains more clonally expanded than equally common others.

This CDR3 has 15 amino acids. The V segment lost 0 bases and the J segment 0 bases; nucleotides outside the gene matches: 2. CDR1 and CDR2 from the germline V gene are SGHKS and YYEKEE (reference sequence). The PCR made use of 60 Vbeta and 13 Jbeta primers. The assay was immunoSEQ multiplex PCR, and TCRdb's table has in-frame clones only and misses some. The sample contains some 180,000 clones, roughly 78% of which appear only once. The chain couples TRBV5-5 to TRBJ1-1, with TRBD1 matching 7 bases. The sequenced material came from PBMCs. The sequence derives from a woman in her 30s in good health and CMV-seronegative. This CDR3 reads CASSLDRGLNTEAFF. CDR3 bases: TGTGCCAGCAGCTTGGACAGGGGATTGAACACTGAAGCTTTCTTT.